Listed here are 25 T cell receptor beta chains from one sample, sequenced in a study of blood T cell repertoires in COVID-19. The data were produced by immunoSEQ multiplex PCR, yet TCRdb's version contains in-frame clones alone and is incomplete. This table has 200,000 or so clones, 65% to 85% appearing once. The sample comprised peripheral blood. The receptor set was obtained from a woman between 25 and 40 years old with acute or convalescent COVID-19.

This sequence joins TRBV19 and TRBJ1-4; D ambiguous. V was trimmed by 6 bases and J by 0 bases, leaving 14 bases between them. The CDR3 covers 16 residues. Germline V CDR1 and CDR2: LNHDA, SQIVND (reference sequence). The CDR3 region is CASSGDPLATNEKLFF. Here the CDR3 DNA reads TGTGCCAGTAGCGGGGATCCCCTTGCAACTAATGAAAAACTGTTTTTT.

The chain has TRBV28 and TRBJ2-1; no reliable D call. The CDR3 is 13 residues long. CDR1 MDHEN and CDR2 SYDVKM come from the germline V gene. Deletions cut 6 bases from V and 0 bases from J, with 6 bases between. CDR3 sequence (DNA): TGTGCCAGCAGCGACATCTCCTACAATGAGCAGTTCTTC. Translated, it gives CASSDISYNEQFF.

This clone was recorded a few times. The J gene is TRBJ1-2, the V gene TRBV19; maybe TRBD1 (6 bases). The germline gives CDR1 LNHDA, CDR2 SQIVND (reference sequence). The CDR3 spans 15 residues. V gave up 5 bases and J gave up 1 base, with 14 bases separating them. The CDR3 DNA reads TGTGCCAGTAGTTACGGACAGAAGGTTAACTATGGCTACACCTTC. Protein product: CASSYGQKVNYGYTF.

The chain couples TRBV6-4 to TRBJ2-1; 9 bases match TRBD2. The germline V gene encodes CDR1 MRHNA and CDR2 SNTAGT. CDR3 length equals 15 residues. With V trimmed by 4 bases and J by 9 bases, 10 bases remained unmatched. The CDR3 DNA is TGTGCCAGCAGTGCAGCGGGAGGCATCAGGAGTGAGCAGTTCTTC. Its protein product is CASSAAGGIRSEQFF.

This clone was seen only a few times. The rearrangement links TRBV2 to TRBJ1-4; weak D call: TRBD1 (6 bases). Germline values: CDR1 SNHLY, CDR2 FYNNEI. V was cut by 4 bases and J by 2 bases, with 11 bases left in between. The CDR3 consists of 15 residues. The DNA of the CDR3 is TGTGCCAGCAGTGTGCAGGGGACGACTAATGAAAAACTGTTTTTT. It is translated as CASSVQGTTNEKLFF.

The V call is TRBV5-1, the J call TRBJ1-3, with D hard to call. This CDR3 region has 16 residues. Trimming removed 0 bases from V and 0 bases from J, with 10 bases in between. CDR1 is SGHRS, CDR2 YFSETQ, per germline. CDR3 sequence reads: CASSLDGVHSGNTIYF. The CDR3 DNA is TGCGCCAGCAGCTTGGACGGAGTTCACTCTGGAAACACCATATATTTT.

This clone has only one observation. The V and J genes are TRBV11-3 and TRBJ2-3; possible D gene TRBD1, 7 bases. V was clipped by 5 bases and J by 6 bases, with 21 bases between them. Per germline, CDR1 SGHNT and CDR2 YENEEA. The CDR3 loop spans 16 amino acids. CDR3 DNA: TGTGCCAGCAGCGGGCGGACAGGAGGGGGTGCGGATACGCAGTATTTT. Its protein product is CASSGRTGGGADTQYF.

The chain combines TRBV9 with TRBJ2-7; the match to TRBD1 covers 7 bases. The CDR3 sequence is 15 residues long. The V gene's germline CDR1 is SGDLS and CDR2 YYNGEE. V dropped 4 bases and J dropped 3; count of bases not matched to a gene: 10. The CDR3: CASSLGAGGSYEQYF. The DNA for the CDR3 is TGTGCCAGCAGCCTTGGGGCAGGGGGTAGCTACGAGCAGTACTTC.

The rearrangement links TRBV3-1 (or the pseudogene TRBV3-2) to TRBJ2-3; 10 bases line up with TRBD1. V lost 4 bases and J lost 1; bases outside the gene matches: 5. CDR1 is LGHDT and CDR2 is YNNKEL in the germline V gene (reference sequence). The CDR3 spans 16 residues. As DNA, the CDR3 is TGTGCCAGCAGCCGACAGACAGGGGGCGGCACAGATACGCAGTATTTT. Translating gives CASSRQTGGGTDTQYF.

The chain employs TRBV25-1 and TRBJ2-5; 11 nucleotides line up with TRBD2. Per germline, CDR1 MGHDK and CDR2 SYGVNS. This CDR3 is 17 amino acids long. V lost 4 bases to trimming and J lost 4 bases; unmatched junction nucleotides: 11. CDR3 in amino acids: CASSVTVEGLAVETQYF. CDR3 in DNA: TGTGCCAGCAGTGTAACCGTTGAGGGACTAGCGGTAGAGACCCAGTACTTC. The entire variable domain, with the rest obtained from reference TRBV25-1 and TRBJ2-5, is as follows: EADIYQTPRYLVIGTGKKITLECSQTMGHDKMYWYQQDPGMELHLIHYSYGVNSTEKGDLSSESTVSRIRTEHFPLTLESARPSHTSQYLCASSVTVEGLAVETQYFGPGTRLLVL.

The V call is TRBV11-2, the J call TRBJ2-7; D is unresolved. V was shortened by 5 bases and J by 6 bases, with 8 bases between the two germline ends. Germline assignment: CDR1 SGHAT and CDR2 FQNNGV. The CDR3 totals 11 residues. The CDR3 is CASSQTREQYF. The CDR3 nucleotides read TGTGCCAGCAGCCAGACACGCGAGCAGTACTTC.

The chain recombines TRBV7-8 with TRBJ1-2; D not certain. The V end lost 5 bases, the J end lost 3 bases, and 13 bases lay between the germline ends. The CDR3 is 14 residues long. Per the germline V gene, CDR1 is SGHVS and CDR2 is FQNEAQ. CDR3 in amino acids: CASSAARSHYGYTF. CDR3 sequence (DNA): TGTGCCAGCAGCGCAGCCAGGTCTCACTATGGCTACACCTTC. The full variable domain, completed using reference TRBV7-8 and TRBJ1-2, is GAGVSQSPRYKVAKRGQDVALRCDPISGHVSLFWYQQALGQGPEFLTYFQNEAQLDKSGLPSDRFFAERPEGSVSTLKIQRTQQEDSAVYLCASSAARSHYGYTFGSGTRLTVV.

V gene TRBV4-3 combines with J gene TRBJ2-7; D gene uncertain. CDR3 size: 15 residues. V gave up 4 bases and J gave up 0 bases, with 13 bases separating them. Germline loops: CDR1 LGHNA, CDR2 YSLEER. CDR3 protein: CASSPTRISSYEQYF. The CDR3 region has the DNA TGCGCCAGCAGCCCGACAAGGATAAGCTCCTACGAGCAGTACTTC.

J is TRBJ1-3 and V is TRBV7-6; 7 positions match TRBD1. The CDR3 extends over 16 amino acids. J lost 0 bases, V lost 1 base, and 3 bases had no gene match. The germline gives CDR1 SGHVS, CDR2 FNYEAQ. The CDR3 DNA reads TGTGCCAGCAGCTTAGGACAGGGCCACTCTGGAAACACCATATATTTT. Translated, it gives CASSLGQGHSGNTIYF.

V usage is TRBV28 and J usage is TRBJ1-5, with D maybe TRBD1 (6 bases). V was shortened by 10 bases and J by 2 bases, with 15 bases between the two germline ends. The CDR3 is made up of 14 amino acids. CDR1 and CDR2 from the germline V gene are MDHEN and SYDVKM. The CDR3 sequence is CATRGGGGNQPQHF. DNA of the CDR3: TGTGCCACCCGAGGGGGTGGGGGCAATCAGCCCCAGCATTTT.

V gene TRBV28 combines with J gene TRBJ1-2, with TRBD1 matching 9 bases. The germline gives CDR1 MDHEN, CDR2 SYDVKM. V shed 6 bases, J shed 4 bases, and the junction held 15 bases outside the gene matches. There are 17 residues in the CDR3. CDR3 protein: CASSLLPLGQGGYGYTF. The CDR3 DNA sequence: TGTGCCAGCAGCCTCTTACCCTTGGGACAGGGAGGCTATGGCTACACCTTC.

J is TRBJ2-5 and V is TRBV7-9; TRBD1 is a possible D gene (6 bases). Germline CDR1 reads SEHNR; CDR2 reads FQNEAQ (reference sequence). The CDR3 sequence is 14 residues long. The V end was cut by 2 bases, the J end by 1 base, with 8 bases between. CDR3: CASSLRDTQETQYF. DNA for the CDR3: TGTGCCAGCAGCTTAAGGGACACCCAAGAGACCCAGTACTTC.

This clone came up a few times. The genes are TRBV10-3 and TRBJ2-6, with D unclear. V lost 6 bases and J lost 1, with 10 bases in between. The germline V gene encodes CDR1 ENHRY and CDR2 SYGVKD. CDR3 length equals 15 residues. This CDR3 is CAIRRGDSGANVLTF. The CDR3 DNA reads TGTGCCATCAGGAGAGGAGATTCTGGGGCCAACGTCCTGACTTTC.

V usage is TRBV18 and J usage is TRBJ1-4, with D possibly being TRBD1 (6 bases). This CDR3 comprises 15 residues. In germline, CDR1 is KGHSH, CDR2 LQKENI. V was clipped by 0 bases and J by 6 bases, with 11 bases between them. Written as DNA, the CDR3 is TGTGCCAGCTCACCACCACAGGGCAGGGATGAAAAACTGTTTTTT. Translated, it gives CASSPPQGRDEKLFF.

This clone was detected only a few times. The J gene is TRBJ1-1, the V gene TRBV11-2, with a tentative D call TRBD1 (6 bases). The CDR3 is 18 amino acids. V shed 5 bases and J shed 0 bases, with 22 bases lying between them. In germline, CDR1 is SGHAT, CDR2 FQNNGV. The CDR3 DNA reads TGTGCCAGCAGCCCCCGAGTGGGGGGGCCCGGACTGAACACTGAAGCTTTCTTT. Translating gives CASSPRVGGPGLNTEAFF.

The J gene is TRBJ1-5, the V gene TRBV5-4, with D possibly TRBD1 on 6 matching bases. V lost 2 bases and J lost 6, with 6 bases in between. The germline gives CDR1 SGHNT, CDR2 YYREEE (reference sequence). This CDR3 contains 12 residues. The CDR3 reads CASSFRGQPQHF. The CDR3 nucleotides read TGTGCCAGCAGCTTCAGGGGTCAGCCCCAGCATTTT.

The chain combines TRBV3-1 (or the pseudogene TRBV3-2) with TRBJ2-2; 8 positions match TRBD2. The CDR3 contains 18 residues. The germline V gene encodes CDR1 LGHDT and CDR2 YNNKEL (reference sequence). The V gene end was trimmed by 1 base and the J gene end by 0 bases; junction bases not matched to a gene: 7. This CDR3 reads CASSQGWRGASNTGELFF. The CDR3 DNA is TGTGCCAGCAGCCAAGGTTGGCGGGGGGCATCGAACACCGGGGAGCTGTTTTTT.

The chain joins TRBV3-1 (or the pseudogene TRBV3-2) to TRBJ2-3, with 11 bases aligning to TRBD2. V was pared by 1 base and J by 1 base, with 1 base of the junction left unmatched. CDR3 size: 16 residues. Germline CDR1 reads LGHDT; CDR2 reads YNNKEL (reference sequence). The CDR3 bases are TGTGCCAGCAGCCAAGGGACTAGCGGGCGCACAGATACGCAGTATTTT. Encoded protein: CASSQGTSGRTDTQYF.

In its sample, this clone was seen a few times. V gene TRBV7-9 combines with J gene TRBJ1-6; the D is unclear. Trimming shortened V by 2 bases and J by 8 bases, and 16 bases separated the two germline ends. Germline values: CDR1 SEHNR, CDR2 FQNEAQ (reference sequence). The CDR3 contains 16 residues. The CDR3 sequence is CASSLILGRVDSPLHF. The CDR3 region has the DNA TGTGCCAGCAGCTTAATATTGGGTCGGGTAGATTCACCCCTCCACTTT.

The rearrangement links TRBV27 to TRBJ1-4; D is uncertain. V was trimmed by 8 bases and J by 2 bases, leaving 9 bases between them. Germline lookup yields CDR1 MNHEY and CDR2 SMNVEV (reference sequence). The CDR3 loop spans 13 amino acids. The CDR3 DNA is TGTGCCAGCCGAGAGAGTACTAATGAAAAACTGTTTTTT. The encoded protein is CASRESTNEKLFF.